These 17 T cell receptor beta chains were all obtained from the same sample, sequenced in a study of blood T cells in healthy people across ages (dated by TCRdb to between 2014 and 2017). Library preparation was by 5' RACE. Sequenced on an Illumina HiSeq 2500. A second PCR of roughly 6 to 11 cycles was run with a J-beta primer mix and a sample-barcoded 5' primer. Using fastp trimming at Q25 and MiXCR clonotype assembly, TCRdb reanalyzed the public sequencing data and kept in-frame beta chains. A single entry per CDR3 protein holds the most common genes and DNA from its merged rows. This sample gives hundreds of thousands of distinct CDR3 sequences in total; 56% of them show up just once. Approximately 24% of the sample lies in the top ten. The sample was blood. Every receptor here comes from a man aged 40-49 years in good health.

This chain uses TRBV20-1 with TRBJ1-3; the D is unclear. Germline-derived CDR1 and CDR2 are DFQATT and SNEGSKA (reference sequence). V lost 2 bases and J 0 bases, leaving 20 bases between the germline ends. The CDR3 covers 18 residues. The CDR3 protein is CSARSTSGRKDSGNTIYF. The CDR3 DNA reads TGCAGTGCTAGAAGTACTTCTGGTCGGAAGGACTCTGGAAACACCATATATTTT.

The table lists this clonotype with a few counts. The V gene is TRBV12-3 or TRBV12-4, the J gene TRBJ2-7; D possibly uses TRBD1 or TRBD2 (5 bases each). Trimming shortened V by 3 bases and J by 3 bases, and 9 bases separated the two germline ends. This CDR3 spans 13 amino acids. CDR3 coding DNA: TGTGCCAGCAGTTTGTGGGACCTCTACGAGCAGTACTTC. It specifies CASSLWDLYEQYF.

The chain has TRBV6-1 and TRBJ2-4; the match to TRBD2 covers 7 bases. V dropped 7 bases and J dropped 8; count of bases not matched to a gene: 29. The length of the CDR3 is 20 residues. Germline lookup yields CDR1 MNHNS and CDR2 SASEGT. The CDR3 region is CASTQTSGVSGRITIDIQYF. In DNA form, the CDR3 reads TGTGCCAGCACCCAAACCAGCGGGGTGTCGGGAAGGATTACCATAGACATTCAGTACTTC.

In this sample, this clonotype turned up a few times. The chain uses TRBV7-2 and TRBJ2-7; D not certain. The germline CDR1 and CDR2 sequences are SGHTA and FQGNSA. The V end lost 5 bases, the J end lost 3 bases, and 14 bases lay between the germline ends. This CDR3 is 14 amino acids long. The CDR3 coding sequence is TGTGCCAGCAGCGCAATACCTGCCATCTACGAGCAGTACTTC. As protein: CASSAIPAIYEQYF.

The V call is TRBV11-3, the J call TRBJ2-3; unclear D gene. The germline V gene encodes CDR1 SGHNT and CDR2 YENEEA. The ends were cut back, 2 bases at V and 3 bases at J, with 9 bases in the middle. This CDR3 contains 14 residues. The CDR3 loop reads CASSLPHPTDTQYF. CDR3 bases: TGTGCCAGCAGCTTACCCCATCCGACAGATACGCAGTATTTT.

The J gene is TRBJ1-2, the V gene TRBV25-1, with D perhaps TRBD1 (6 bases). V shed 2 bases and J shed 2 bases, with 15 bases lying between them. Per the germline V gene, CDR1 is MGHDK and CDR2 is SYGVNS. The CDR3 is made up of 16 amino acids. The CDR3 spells CASSEVRPGANYGYTF. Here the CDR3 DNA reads TGTGCCAGCAGTGAAGTACGTCCAGGGGCGAACTATGGCTACACCTTC.

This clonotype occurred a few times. The DNA of the CDR3 is TGTGCCAGCAGCTTAAGGGCTAGTATTAACATTCAGTACTTC. It yields the protein CASSLRASINIQYF. The V gene is TRBV7-2, the J gene TRBJ2-4, with D unclear. From germline, CDR1 is SGHTA and CDR2 FQGNSA. The CDR3 has 14 residues. Trimming took off 2 bases at V and 7 bases at J, with 12 bases between the two ends.

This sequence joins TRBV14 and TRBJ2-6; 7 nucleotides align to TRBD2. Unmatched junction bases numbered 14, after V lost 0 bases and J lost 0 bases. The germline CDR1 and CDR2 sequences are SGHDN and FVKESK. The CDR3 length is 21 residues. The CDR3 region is CASSQESAWGGPLSGANVLTF. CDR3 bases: TGTGCCAGCAGCCAAGAATCCGCTTGGGGGGGACCTCTCTCTGGGGCCAACGTCCTGACTTTC.

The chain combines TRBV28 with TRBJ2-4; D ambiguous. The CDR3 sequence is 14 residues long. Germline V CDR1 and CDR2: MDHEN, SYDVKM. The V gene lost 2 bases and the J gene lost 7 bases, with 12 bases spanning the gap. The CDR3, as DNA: TGTGCCAGCAGTTTAAGGTCCCCAAGGAACATTCAGTACTTC. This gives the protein CASSLRSPRNIQYF.

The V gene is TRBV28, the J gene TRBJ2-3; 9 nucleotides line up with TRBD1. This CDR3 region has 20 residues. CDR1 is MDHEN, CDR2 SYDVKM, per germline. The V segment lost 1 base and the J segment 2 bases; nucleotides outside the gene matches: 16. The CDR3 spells CASSLLPGTGILLYTDTQYF. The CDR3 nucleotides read TGTGCCAGCAGTTTATTGCCCGGGACAGGGATTTTACTATACACAGATACGCAGTATTTT.

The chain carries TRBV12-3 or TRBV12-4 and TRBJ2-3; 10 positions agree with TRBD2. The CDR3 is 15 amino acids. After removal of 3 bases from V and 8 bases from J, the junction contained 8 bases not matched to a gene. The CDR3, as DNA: TGTGCCAGCAGTTTGGGGCTAGCGGGAGATGGTACGCAGTATTTT. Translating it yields CASSLGLAGDGTQYF.

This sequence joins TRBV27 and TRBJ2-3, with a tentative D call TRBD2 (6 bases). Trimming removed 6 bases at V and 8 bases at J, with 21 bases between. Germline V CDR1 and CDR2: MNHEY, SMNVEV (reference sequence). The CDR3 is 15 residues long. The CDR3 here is CASSPPGGMHSTQYF. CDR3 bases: TGTGCCAGCAGCCCACCCGGCGGGATGCACTCTACGCAGTATTTT.

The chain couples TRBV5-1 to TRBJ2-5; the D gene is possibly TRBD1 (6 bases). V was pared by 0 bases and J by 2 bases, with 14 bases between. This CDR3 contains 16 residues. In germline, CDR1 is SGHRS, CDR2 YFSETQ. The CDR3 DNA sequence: TGCGCCAGCAGCTTGGGGGCAGGGGAAGGGCAAGAGACCCAGTACTTC. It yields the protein CASSLGAGEGQETQYF.

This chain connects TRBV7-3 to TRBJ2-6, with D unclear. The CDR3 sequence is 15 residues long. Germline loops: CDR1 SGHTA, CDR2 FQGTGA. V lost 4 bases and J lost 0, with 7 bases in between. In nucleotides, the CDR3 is TGTGCCAGCAGCTCCAGCTCCTCTGGGGCCAACGTCCTGACTTTC. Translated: CASSSSSSGANVLTF. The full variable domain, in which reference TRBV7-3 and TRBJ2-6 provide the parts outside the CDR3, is GAGVSQTPSNKVTEKGKYVELRCDPISGHTALYWYRQSLGQGPEFLIYFQGTGAADDSGLPNDRFFAVRPEGSVSTLKIQRTERGDSAVYLCASSSSSSGANVLTFGAGSRLTVL.

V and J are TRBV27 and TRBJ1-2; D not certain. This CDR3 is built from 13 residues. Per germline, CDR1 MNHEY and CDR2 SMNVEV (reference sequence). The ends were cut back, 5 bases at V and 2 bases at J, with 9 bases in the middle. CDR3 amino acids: CASSPTVNYGYTF. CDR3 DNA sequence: TGTGCCAGCAGTCCTACAGTGAACTATGGCTACACCTTC.

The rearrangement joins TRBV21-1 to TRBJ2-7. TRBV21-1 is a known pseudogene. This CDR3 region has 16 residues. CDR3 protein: CASRNTLAGAPYEQYF. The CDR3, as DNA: TGTGCCAGCAGAAATACTCTAGCGGGAGCTCCCTACGAGCAGTACTTC.

The CDR3 sequence is CSVDWTSYGYTF. CDR3 DNA: TGCAGCGTTGATTGGACTAGCTATGGCTACACCTTC. The rearrangement uses TRBV29-1 and TRBJ1-2; D uncertain. The CDR3 extends over 12 amino acids. The germline V gene has CDR1 SQVTM and CDR2 ANQGSEA. The ends were cut back, 3 bases at V and 4 bases at J, with 9 bases in the middle.